These 22 T cell receptor beta chains came from one sample sequenced in a study of CD8+ T cells in alopecia areata. Noted treatment: oral pan-JAK inhibitor, 5-10 mg twice daily. cDNA serving as the sequencing template came from extracted, reverse transcribed RNA. Some clones are missing from TCRdb's copy, which holds only in-frame ones; the method was immunoSEQ multiplex PCR. The sample carries 120,000 or so clones, around 60% recorded once. The sample in question was CD4+ T cells sorted from blood, obtained at week 4, from a patient treated with tofacitinib. The receptor set was obtained from a human donor with alopecia areata.

This clone appeared a single time. The V call is TRBV28, the J call TRBJ2-7, with D perhaps TRBD1 (6 bases). Trimming took 8 bases from V and 3 from J, leaving 14 bases between them. The CDR3 is made up of 13 amino acids. From germline, CDR1 is MDHEN and CDR2 SYDVKM. The DNA of the CDR3 is TGTGCCAGCGAGGAAGGGGGTTTCTACGAGCAGTACTTC. Its translation: CASEEGGFYEQYF.

The chain recombines TRBV25-1 with TRBJ1-6; 7 bases match TRBD1. Germline trimming cut 4 bases from V and 7 bases from J; bases unmatched to any gene: 7. The CDR3 extends over 15 amino acids. The germline CDR1 and CDR2 sequences are MGHDK and SYGVNS. CDR3 bases: TGTGCCAGCAGTGGCCTGGACAGGCCAAATTCACCCCTCCACTTT. It translates to CASSGLDRPNSPLHF.

Only one count was recorded for this clone. This rearrangement joins TRBV30 to TRBJ1-4, with D unresolved. Trimming shortened V by 2 bases and J by 8 bases, and 12 bases separated the two germline ends. The germline CDR1 and CDR2 sequences are GTSNPN and SVGIG (reference sequence). The CDR3 is made up of 13 amino acids. The CDR3 DNA reads TGTGCCTGGAGTTGGAGCCCAGACGAAAAACTGTTTTTT. Translation gives CAWSWSPDEKLFF.

This clone was found once. The rearrangement links TRBV19 to TRBJ2-5, with D possibly matching TRBD1 (5 bases). V lost 3 bases to trimming and J lost 5 bases, with 10 bases between them. The germline gives CDR1 LNHDA, CDR2 SQIVND (reference sequence). This CDR3 region has 13 residues. CDR3 amino acids: CASSIQGRETQYF. The CDR3 region has the DNA TGTGCCAGTAGTATCCAGGGAAGGGAGACCCAGTACTTC.

The genes are TRBV4-2 and TRBJ1-5, with D unresolved. Deletions cut 0 bases from V and 0 bases from J, with 6 bases between. CDR1 LGHNA and CDR2 YNFKEQ come from the germline V gene. The CDR3 length is 15 residues. In DNA, the CDR3 is TGTGCCAGCAGCCAAGACTTGAATAGCAATCAGCCCCAGCATTTT. It codes for CASSQDLNSNQPQHF.

This chain links TRBV29-1 with TRBJ1-2; perhaps TRBD1 as D (5 bases). Germline CDR1 and CDR2: SQVTM and ANQGSEA. The CDR3 is 13 residues long. The V end was cut by 6 bases, the J end by 1 base, with 12 bases between. CDR3 region: CSVVRENNYGYTF. The CDR3 region has the DNA TGCAGCGTCGTCAGGGAAAATAACTATGGCTACACCTTC.

The table lists this clone with a count of one. The V gene is TRBV29-1, the J gene TRBJ2-5; 11 nucleotides line up with TRBD2. V was clipped by 5 bases and J by 0 bases; unmatched bases: 5. The CDR3 runs 15 residues. Germline-derived CDR1 and CDR2 are SQVTM and ANQGSEA. This CDR3 is CSVKGTSGNQETQYF. CDR3 DNA: TGCAGCGTTAAAGGGACTAGCGGCAACCAAGAGACCCAGTACTTC.

With respect to this clone: The sample has other DNA sequences that encode this CDR3 too. The genes are TRBV29-1 and TRBJ1-1; 8 nucleotides agree with TRBD1. Germline values: CDR1 SQVTM, CDR2 ANQGSEA. V gave up 7 bases and J gave up 2 bases; unmatched junction bases: 3. This CDR3 region has 12 residues. CDR3 sequence reads: CSAGQGNTEAFF. CDR3 DNA: TGCAGCGCCGGACAGGGAAACACTGAAGCTTTCTTT.

The chain uses TRBV7-3 and TRBJ2-3, with 7 bases identical to TRBD1. Losses at the gene ends were 4 bases for V and 3 bases for J; bases not matched to a gene: 10. This CDR3 region has 16 residues. The V gene's germline CDR1 is SGHTA and CDR2 FQGTGA. CDR3 sequence: CASSSLGQDGTDTQYF. The CDR3 DNA is TGTGCCAGCAGCTCCCTAGGACAGGATGGGACAGATACGCAGTATTTT.

The V and J genes are TRBV29-1 and TRBJ2-5; 10 bases line up with TRBD1. The CDR3 runs to 15 residues. The germline V gene encodes CDR1 SQVTM and CDR2 ANQGSEA. Losses at the gene ends were 4 bases for V and 5 bases for J; bases not matched to a gene: 10. Here the CDR3 reads CSVGVPDRGRETQYF. CDR3 bases: TGCAGCGTTGGTGTCCCCGACAGGGGGCGGGAGACCCAGTACTTC.

V usage is TRBV4-1 and J usage is TRBJ1-2; 9 nucleotides agree with TRBD1. CDR1 MGHRA and CDR2 YSYEKL come from the germline V gene. The CDR3 consists of 14 residues. J was trimmed by 4 bases and V by 6 bases; bases with no gene match: 6. CDR3 loop: CASSFDRGSYGYTF. CDR3 in DNA: TGCGCCAGCAGTTTTGACAGGGGGAGCTATGGCTACACCTTC.

V usage is TRBV4-3 and J usage is TRBJ2-2; D might be TRBD1 or TRBD2, each matching 5 bases. The V gene lost 6 bases and the J gene lost 4 bases, with 15 bases spanning the gap. Germline values: CDR1 LGHNA, CDR2 YSLEER. The CDR3 is 15 amino acids. CDR3 DNA sequence: TGCGCCAGCAGTCCCGGACACGGGACCACCGGGGAGCTGTTTTTT. Residues: CASSPGHGTTGELFF.

V usage is TRBV27 and J usage is TRBJ2-2; D not resolved. The CDR3 is 13 residues long. Trimming pared 5 bases from V and 9 bases from J, leaving 13 bases between. From germline, CDR1 is MNHEY and CDR2 SMNVEV (reference sequence). The CDR3 region has the DNA TGTGCCAGCAGTGCCCACAGTCTTAGGGAGCTGTTTTTT. Encoded protein: CASSAHSLRELFF.

This clone was picked up one time. The genes are TRBV15 and TRBJ2-1; D not resolved. With 1 base removed from V and 9 bases from J, the gap between germline ends came to 10 bases. This CDR3 spans 13 amino acids. Germline V lookup: CDR1 LNHNV, CDR2 YYDKDF (reference sequence). The CDR3 nucleotides are TGTGCCACCAGCAGAGGCGTGGATACTGAGCAGTTCTTC. It yields the protein CATSRGVDTEQFF.

The V and J genes are TRBV4-3 and TRBJ1-4; TRBD1 might be the D (6 bases). Looked up from germline, CDR1 is LGHNA and CDR2 is YSLEER. The V end was cut by 1 base, the J end by 8 bases, with 11 bases between. CDR3 length: 14 amino acids. The CDR3 here is CASSQAGAREKLFF. In DNA form, the CDR3 reads TGCGCCAGCAGCCAAGCAGGGGCTCGGGAAAAACTGTTTTTT.

This rearrangement joins TRBV19 to TRBJ2-2; D is perhaps TRBD1 (5 bases). Germline lookup yields CDR1 LNHDA and CDR2 SQIVND (reference sequence). This CDR3 is 15 amino acids long. V dropped 1 base and J dropped 0 bases, with 6 bases sitting between them. The DNA of the CDR3 is TGTGCCAGTAGTATAGGGACATCGAACACCGGGGAGCTGTTTTTT. Its protein product is CASSIGTSNTGELFF.

V is TRBV30 and J is TRBJ2-7, with D maybe TRBD2 (6 bases). V was shortened by 2 bases and J by 5 bases, with 22 bases between the two germline ends. CDR1 is GTSNPN, CDR2 SVGIG, per germline (reference sequence). The CDR3 loop spans 16 amino acids. CDR3 in DNA: TGTGCCTGGAGTAGGGGATCTAGGTCGGGGGAGAACGAGCAGTACTTC. Translating gives CAWSRGSRSGENEQYF.

This chain connects TRBV2 to TRBJ1-2; D not resolved. Germline lookup yields CDR1 SNHLY and CDR2 FYNNEI. The CDR3 contains 11 residues. Trimming removed 5 bases at V and 0 bases at J, with 1 base between. In DNA form, the CDR3 reads TGTGCCAGCAGTTCTAACTATGGCTACACCTTC. Translated: CASSSNYGYTF.

This clone was detected only a few times. At one end, the junction sequence differs from germline, possibly due to a read error. The chain carries TRBV28 and TRBJ2-3; perhaps TRBD2 as D (5 bases). From germline, CDR1 is MDHEN and CDR2 SYDVKM. The CDR3 spans 14 residues. The CDR3 sequence is CTSSPGGRTDTQYF. The CDR3, as DNA: TGTACCAGCAGCCCGGGCGGGCGCACAGATACGCAGTATTTT.

CDR3: CASSLGTGVETQYF. CDR3 nucleotides: TGTGCCAGCAGCTTAGGGACAGGGGTTGAGACCCAGTACTTC. The rearrangement joins TRBV7-2 to TRBJ2-5; 9 bases line up with TRBD1. This CDR3 is 14 amino acids long. V gave up 1 base and J gave up 5 bases; unmatched junction bases: 2. Germline CDR1 reads SGHTA; CDR2 reads FQGNSA.

The chain is built from TRBV9 and TRBJ1-2; no clear D. V lost 0 bases to trimming and J lost 4 bases, with 13 bases between them. Germline V gene data show CDR1 as SGDLS and CDR2 as YYNGEE. This CDR3 spans 15 amino acids. The CDR3 here is CASSVDPIGSYGYTF. In nucleotides, the CDR3 is TGTGCCAGCAGCGTAGACCCCATCGGTTCCTATGGCTACACCTTC. Complete variable domain (other parts from reference TRBV9 and TRBJ1-2): DSGVTQTPKHLITATGQRVTLRCSPRSGDLSVYWYQQSLDQGLQFLIQYYNGEERAKGNILERFSAQQFPDLHSELNLSSLELGDSALYFCASSVDPIGSYGYTFGSGTRLTVV.

In its sample, this clone was seen once. V usage is TRBV5-1 and J usage is TRBJ1-6; the match to TRBD1 covers 7 bases. Germline values: CDR1 SGHRS, CDR2 YFSETQ. The CDR3 spans 16 residues. V was clipped by 0 bases and J by 8 bases; unmatched bases: 8. The CDR3 DNA is TGCGCCAGCAGCTTGGCGGGACAGCCGAGAGATTCACCCCTCCACTTT. It is translated as CASSLAGQPRDSPLHF. The whole variable domain, filled in from reference TRBV5-1 and TRBJ1-6, reads KAGVTQTPRYLIKTRGQQVTLSCSPISGHRSVSWYQQTPGQGLQFLFEYFSETQRNKGNFPGRFSGRQFSNSRSEMNVSTLELGDSALYLCASSLAGQPRDSPLHFGNGTRLTVT.